This is a list of T cell receptor beta chains from one sample in a study of CD4+ T cells in melanoma. Produced via immunoSEQ multiplex PCR; TCRdb's table is partial and in-frame only. Among more than 15,000 clones listed, 81% were seen once. Sample: cells from a culture (not recorded whether cultured in vitro). These receptors were collected from a human donor with melanoma. Each CDR3 is given with its conserved first and last residue. Each record gives: J gene, clone size, V gene, D gene, CDR3 protein, CDR3 DNA. A D gene is named only where the DNA matches it firmly. Clone size is shown for a subset of rows, as once, few, many or a class of expanded clone.

TRBJ2-7 | - | TRBV13 | - | CASSGGRASYEQYF | TGTGCCAGCAGCGGGGGACGCGCGTCCTACGAGCAGTACTTC
TRBJ1-6 | - | TRBV7-6 | TRBD1 | CASSLGTGVGSPLHF | TGTGCCAGCAGCTTAGGAACAGGGGTCGGGTCACCCCTCCACTTT
TRBJ1-4 | - | TRBV6-1 | - | CASSTLGRGIEKLFF | TGTGCCAGCAGTACCCTTGGCAGGGGTATTGAAAAACTGTTTTTT
TRBJ1-2 | - | TRBV7-8 | - | CASSSRRGSGYTF | TGTGCCAGCAGCTCAAGACGGGGGTCTGGCTACACCTTC
TRBJ2-2 | - | TRBV2 | TRBD2 | CASSERSGGANGELFF | TGTGCCAGCAGTGAACGAAGCGGGGGGGCCAACGGGGAGCTGTTTTTT
TRBJ1-2 | - | TRBV11-2 | TRBD1 | CASSLSGQGGGYTF | TGTGCCAGCAGCTTGAGCGGACAGGGAGGCGGCTACACCTTC
TRBJ1-1 | - | TRBV7-2 | - | CASSLLTWGTEAFF | TGTGCCAGCAGCTTACTAACGTGGGGTACTGAAGCTTTCTTT
TRBJ1-2 | - | TRBV29-1 | - | CSVEQSGRHGYTF | TGCAGCGTTGAACAATCAGGGCGACACGGCTACACCTTC
TRBJ2-1 | medium-sized | TRBV2 | TRBD2 | CASSDEGTSGRNEQFF | TGTGCCAGCAGTGACGAAGGGACTAGCGGGCGCAATGAGCAGTTCTTC
TRBJ2-5 | - | TRBV2 | - | CASGVSLAQRTQYF | TGTGCCAGCGGGGTTTCGCTAGCGCAACGCACCCAGTACTTC
TRBJ1-4 | once | TRBV28 | - | CASRAPTGSHEEKLFF | TGTGCCAGCAGGGCACCAACAGGGAGTCATGAGGAAAAACTGTTTTTT
TRBJ2-7 | - | TRBV6-5 | TRBD2 | CASSPSGGHIYEQYF | TGTGCCAGCAGTCCAAGCGGGGGGCACATCTACGAGCAGTACTTC
TRBJ2-5 | - | TRBV4-1 | - | CASSPSGGSGDRTQYF | TGCGCCAGCAGCCCGTCGGGAGGAAGCGGGGACAGGACCCAGTACTTC